Detailed here is one T cell receptor (beta chain). This receptor's antigen is unknown. It has no much larger one-base neighbor in the sample; base qualities were not kept. This sample is part of a study of control samples from healthy donors and cancer patients (dated by TCRdb to about 2020). Per the germline V gene, SGHAT is the CDR1 and FQNNGV is the CDR2. Taken from cysteine to phenylalanine, the CDR3 has 13 residues. Solely the CDR3 DNA is kept, with 39 bases framed from the first base. V loses 0 bases of germline sequence and J loses 8 bases, and the interval between the two ends is 8 bases. Library preparation used the immunoSEQ multiplex PCR assay. The table comes from immuneACCESS by way of TCRdb, which keeps in-frame sequences with V and J called. Part of the clones is missing from these tables; in studies checked, under half for an unresolved V gene and the rest for unknown reasons. For this sample the table gives 75,000 to 95,000 clones, of which around nine tenths were detected only once. The ten largest clones capture under 7.5% of the sample.

The receptor comes from a woman aged 50 to 60 in good health. The sample was blood. The rearrangement joined TRBV11-2 to TRBJ2-4, with the D segment identity uncertain. The CDR3 loop reads CASSLEVRDIQYF. The sequenced DNA: TGTGCCAGCAGCTTAGAGGTTCGGGACATTCAGTACTTC.